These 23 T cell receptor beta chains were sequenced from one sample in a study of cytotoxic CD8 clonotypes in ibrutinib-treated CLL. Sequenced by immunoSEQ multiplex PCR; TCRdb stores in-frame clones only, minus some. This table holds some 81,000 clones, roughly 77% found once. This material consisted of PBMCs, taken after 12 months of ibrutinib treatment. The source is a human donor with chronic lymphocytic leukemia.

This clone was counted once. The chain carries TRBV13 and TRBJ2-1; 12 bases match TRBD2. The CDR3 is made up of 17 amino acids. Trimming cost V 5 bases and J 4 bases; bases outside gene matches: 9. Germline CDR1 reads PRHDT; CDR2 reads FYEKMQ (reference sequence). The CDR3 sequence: CASSERLAGEIYNEQFF. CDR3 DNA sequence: TGTGCCAGCAGCGAACGACTAGCGGGGGAGATATACAATGAGCAGTTCTTC.

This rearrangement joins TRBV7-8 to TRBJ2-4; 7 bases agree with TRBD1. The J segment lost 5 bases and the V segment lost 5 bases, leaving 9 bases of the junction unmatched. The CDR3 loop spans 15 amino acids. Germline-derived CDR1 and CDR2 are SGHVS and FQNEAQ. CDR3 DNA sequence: TGTGCCAGCAGCCTAGAGGGGGCGGACCAAAACATTCAGTACTTC. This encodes CASSLEGADQNIQYF.

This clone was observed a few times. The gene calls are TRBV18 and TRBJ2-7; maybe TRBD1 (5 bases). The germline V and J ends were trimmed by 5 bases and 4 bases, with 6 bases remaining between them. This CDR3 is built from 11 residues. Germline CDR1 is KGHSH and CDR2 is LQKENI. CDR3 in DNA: TGTGCCAGCTCAGACAGTTACGAGCAGTACTTC. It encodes CASSDSYEQYF.

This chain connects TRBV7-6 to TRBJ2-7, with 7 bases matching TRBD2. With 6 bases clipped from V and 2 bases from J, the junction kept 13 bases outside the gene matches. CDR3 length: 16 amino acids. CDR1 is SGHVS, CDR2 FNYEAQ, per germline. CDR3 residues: CASRPAVWEGTYEQYF. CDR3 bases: TGTGCCAGCAGGCCAGCGGTTTGGGAGGGAACCTACGAGCAGTACTTC. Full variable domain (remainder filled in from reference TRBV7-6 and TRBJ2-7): GAGVSQSPRYKVTKRGQDVALRCDPISGHVSLYWYRQALGQGPEFLTYFNYEAQQDKSGLPNDRFSAERPEGSISTLTIQRTEQRDSAMYRCASRPAVWEGTYEQYFGPGTRLTVT.

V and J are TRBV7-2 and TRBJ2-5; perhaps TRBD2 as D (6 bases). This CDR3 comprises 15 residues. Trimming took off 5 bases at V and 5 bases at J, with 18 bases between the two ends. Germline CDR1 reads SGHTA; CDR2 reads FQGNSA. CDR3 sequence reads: CASSPTGGLLETQYF. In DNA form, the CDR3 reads TGTGCCAGCAGCCCCACCGGAGGGCTCTTGGAGACCCAGTACTTC.

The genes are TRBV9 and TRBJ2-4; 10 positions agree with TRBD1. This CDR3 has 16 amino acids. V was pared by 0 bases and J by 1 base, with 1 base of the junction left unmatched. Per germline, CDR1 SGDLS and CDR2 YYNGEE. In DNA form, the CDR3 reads TGTGCCAGCAGCGTAGAGGGACAGGGGGCCAAAAACATTCAGTACTTC. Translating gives CASSVEGQGAKNIQYF. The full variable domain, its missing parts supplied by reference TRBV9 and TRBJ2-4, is DSGVTQTPKHLITATGQRVTLRCSPRSGDLSVYWYQQSLDQGLQFLIQYYNGEERAKGNILERFSAQQFPDLHSELNLSSLELGDSALYFCASSVEGQGAKNIQYFGAGTRLSVL.

The DNA of the CDR3 is TGTGCCAGTAGTATGGGACTAGCGGGAAGGAATGAGCAGTTCTTC. As protein: CASSMGLAGRNEQFF. The gene calls are TRBV19 and TRBJ2-1; 13 bases are a match to TRBD2. The ends lost 3 bases at V and 7 bases at J; junction bases unmatched: 3. The CDR3 spans 15 residues. Germline assignment: CDR1 LNHDA and CDR2 SQIVND (reference sequence).

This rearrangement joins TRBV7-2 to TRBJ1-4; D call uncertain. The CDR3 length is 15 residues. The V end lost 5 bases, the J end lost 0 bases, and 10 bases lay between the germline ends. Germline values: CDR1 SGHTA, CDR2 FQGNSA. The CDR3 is CASSTQKTTNEKLFF. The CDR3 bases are TGTGCCAGCAGCACCCAGAAGACAACTAATGAAAAACTGTTTTTT.

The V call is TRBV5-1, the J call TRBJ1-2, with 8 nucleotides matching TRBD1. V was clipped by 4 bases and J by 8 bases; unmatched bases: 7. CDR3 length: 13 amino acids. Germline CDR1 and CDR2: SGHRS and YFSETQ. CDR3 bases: TGCGCCAGCAGCCAAGGACAGGGAGGAGGCTACACCTTC. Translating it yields CASSQGQGGGYTF.

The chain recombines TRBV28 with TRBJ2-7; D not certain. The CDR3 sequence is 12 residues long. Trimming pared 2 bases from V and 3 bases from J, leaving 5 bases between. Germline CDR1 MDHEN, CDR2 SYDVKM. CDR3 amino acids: CASSLLSYEQYF. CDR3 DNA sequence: TGTGCCAGCAGTTTACTCAGCTACGAGCAGTACTTC.

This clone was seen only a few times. The CDR3 DNA reads as TGTGCCAGCAGCGGAGAGACAGGGGAGTACGAGCAGTACTTC. As protein: CASSGETGEYEQYF. The V and J genes are TRBV21-1 and TRBJ2-7; TRBD1, the table's D call, was not compared with the DNA. TRBV21-1 is described as a pseudogene. CDR3 length equals 14 residues.

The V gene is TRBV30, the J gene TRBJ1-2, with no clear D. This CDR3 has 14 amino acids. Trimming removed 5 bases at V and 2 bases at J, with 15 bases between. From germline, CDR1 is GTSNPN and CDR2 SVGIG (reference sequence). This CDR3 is CAWRRGNRNYGYTF. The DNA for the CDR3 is TGTGCCTGGCGCCGCGGGAACCGGAACTATGGCTACACCTTC.

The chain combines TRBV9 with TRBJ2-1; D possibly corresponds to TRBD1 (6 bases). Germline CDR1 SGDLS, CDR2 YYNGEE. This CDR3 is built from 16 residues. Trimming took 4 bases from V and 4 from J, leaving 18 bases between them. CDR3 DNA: TGTGCCAGCAGCCCCCGAATGGGGACACTGTACAATGAGCAGTTCTTC. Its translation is CASSPRMGTLYNEQFF.

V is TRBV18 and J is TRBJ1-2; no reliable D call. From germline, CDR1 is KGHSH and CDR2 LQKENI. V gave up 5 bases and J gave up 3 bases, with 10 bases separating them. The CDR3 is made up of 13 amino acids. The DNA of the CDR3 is TGTGCCAGCTCAGAAACCGGGGACTATGGCTACACCTTC. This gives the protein CASSETGDYGYTF.

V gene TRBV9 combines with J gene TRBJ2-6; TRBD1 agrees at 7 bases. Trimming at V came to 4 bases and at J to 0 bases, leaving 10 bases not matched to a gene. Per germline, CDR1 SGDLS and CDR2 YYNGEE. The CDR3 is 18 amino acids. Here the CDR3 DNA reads TGTGCCAGCAGCTTCCGGACAGGTTCTTACTCTGGGGCCAACGTCCTGACTTTC. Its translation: CASSFRTGSYSGANVLTF.

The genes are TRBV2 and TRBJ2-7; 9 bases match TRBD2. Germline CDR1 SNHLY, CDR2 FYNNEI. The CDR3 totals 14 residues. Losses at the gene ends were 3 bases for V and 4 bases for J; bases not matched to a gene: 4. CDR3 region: CASSEAGGPYEQYF. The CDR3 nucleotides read TGTGCCAGCAGTGAGGCGGGAGGGCCTTACGAGCAGTACTTC.

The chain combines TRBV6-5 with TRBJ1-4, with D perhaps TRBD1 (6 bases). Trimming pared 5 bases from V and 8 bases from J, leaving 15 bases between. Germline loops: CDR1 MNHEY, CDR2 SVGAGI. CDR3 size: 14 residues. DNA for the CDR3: TGTGCCAGCAGTACGGGGGGCCAGGGGGAAAAACTGTTTTTT. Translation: CASSTGGQGEKLFF.

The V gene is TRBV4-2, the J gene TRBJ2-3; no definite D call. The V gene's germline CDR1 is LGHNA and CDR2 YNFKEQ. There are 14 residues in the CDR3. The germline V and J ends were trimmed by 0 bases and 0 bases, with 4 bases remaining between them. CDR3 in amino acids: CASSQEASTDTQYF. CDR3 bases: TGTGCCAGCAGCCAAGAGGCTAGCACAGATACGCAGTATTTT.

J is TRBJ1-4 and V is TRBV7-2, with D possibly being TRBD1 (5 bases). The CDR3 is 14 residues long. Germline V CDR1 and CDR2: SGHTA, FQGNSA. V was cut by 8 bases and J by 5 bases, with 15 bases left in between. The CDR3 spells CASGVGDSNEKLFF. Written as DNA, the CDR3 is TGTGCCAGCGGGGTGGGGGACTCGAATGAAAAACTGTTTTTT.

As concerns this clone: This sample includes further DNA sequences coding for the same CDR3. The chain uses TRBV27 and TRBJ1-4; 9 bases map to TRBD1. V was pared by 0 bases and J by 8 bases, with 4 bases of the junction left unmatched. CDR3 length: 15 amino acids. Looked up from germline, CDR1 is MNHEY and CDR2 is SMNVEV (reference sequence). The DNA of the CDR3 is TGTGCCAGCAGTTTATCCGGGACAGGGTACGAAAAACTGTTTTTT. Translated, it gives CASSLSGTGYEKLFF.

The CDR3 loop is CASSPRTGMPVGNEQFF. CDR3 sequence (DNA): TGTGCCAGCAGCCCTCGGACAGGAATGCCCGTTGGGAATGAGCAGTTCTTC. The rearrangement uses TRBV9 and TRBJ2-1; TRBD1 agrees at 7 bases. In germline, CDR1 is SGDLS, CDR2 YYNGEE. The ends lost 4 bases at V and 7 bases at J; junction bases unmatched: 17. The CDR3 runs 17 residues.

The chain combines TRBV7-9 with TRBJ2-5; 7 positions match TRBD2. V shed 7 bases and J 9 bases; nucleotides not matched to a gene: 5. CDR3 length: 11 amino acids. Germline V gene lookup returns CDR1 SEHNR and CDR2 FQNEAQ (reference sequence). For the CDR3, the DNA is TGTGCCAGCACCCCTGGGGGGGCCCAGTACTTC. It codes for CASTPGGAQYF.

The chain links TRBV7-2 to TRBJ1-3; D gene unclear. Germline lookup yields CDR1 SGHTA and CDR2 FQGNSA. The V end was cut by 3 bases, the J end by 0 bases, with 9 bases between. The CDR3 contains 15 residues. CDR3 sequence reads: CASSLAPLSGNTIYF. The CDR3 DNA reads TGTGCCAGCAGCTTGGCTCCTCTCTCTGGAAACACCATATATTTT. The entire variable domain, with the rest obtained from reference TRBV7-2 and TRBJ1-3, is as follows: GAGVSQSPSNKVTEKGKDVELRCDPISGHTALYWYRQSLGQGLEFLIYFQGNSAPDKSGLPSDRFSAERTGGSVSTLTIQRTQQEDSAVYLCASSLAPLSGNTIYFGEGSWLTVV.